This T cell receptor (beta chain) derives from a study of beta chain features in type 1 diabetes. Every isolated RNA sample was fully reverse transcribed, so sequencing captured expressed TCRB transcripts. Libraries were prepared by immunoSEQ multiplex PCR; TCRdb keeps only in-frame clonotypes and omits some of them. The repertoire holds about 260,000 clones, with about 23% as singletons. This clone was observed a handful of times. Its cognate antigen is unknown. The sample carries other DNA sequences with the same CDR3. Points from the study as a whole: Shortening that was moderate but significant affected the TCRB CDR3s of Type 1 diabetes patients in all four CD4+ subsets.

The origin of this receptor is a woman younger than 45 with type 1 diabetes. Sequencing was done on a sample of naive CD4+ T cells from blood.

The CDR3 DNA follows: TGTGCCAGCAGCGCCGGGACGGGAGATAGCAATCAGCCCCAGCATTTT. Translated, it gives CASSAGTGDSNQPQHF. The V gene is TRBV9, the J gene TRBJ1-5, with D possibly TRBD1 on 5 matching bases. Germline-derived CDR1 and CDR2 are SGDLS and YYNGEE. Trimming cost V 3 bases and J 0 bases, with 13 bases left between them. The CDR3 extends over 16 amino acids. Full variable domain (rest looked up from reference TRBV9 and TRBJ1-5): DSGVTQTPKHLITATGQRVTLRCSPRSGDLSVYWYQQSLDQGLQFLIQYYNGEERAKGNILERFSAQQFPDLHSELNLSSLELGDSALYFCASSAGTGDSNQPQHFGDGTRLSIL.